The 23 T cell receptor beta chains listed next were all sequenced from one sample in a study of blood T cell repertoires in COVID-19. Only in-frame clones appear in the TCRdb table, and some are missing; sequencing was by immunoSEQ multiplex PCR. The sample consists of 60,000 or so clones, about four fifths of them appearing once. Source material: peripheral blood. These receptors all come from a man aged 25-45 years with COVID-19, enrolled during active disease.

The chain uses TRBV7-8 and TRBJ1-1, with 9 nucleotides matching TRBD1. The CDR3 length is 15 residues. The junction had 7 bases not matched to a gene; V was cut back by 4 bases and J by 4 bases. From germline, CDR1 is SGHVS and CDR2 FQNEAQ. The CDR3 coding sequence is TGTGCCAGCAGCTCACCGGGACAGGGTGTCACTGAAGCTTTCTTT. Translating it yields CASSSPGQGVTEAFF. The whole variable domain, remainder taken from reference TRBV7-8 and TRBJ1-1, is GAGVSQSPRYKVAKRGQDVALRCDPISGHVSLFWYQQALGQGPEFLTYFQNEAQLDKSGLPSDRFFAERPEGSVSTLKIQRTQQEDSAVYLCASSSPGQGVTEAFFGQGTRLTVV.

This clone was counted a few times. The rearrangement links TRBV21-1 to TRBJ2-3; the listed D gene, TRBD1, was not tested against the DNA. TRBV21-1 counts as a pseudogene. The CDR3 has 12 residues. Here the CDR3 DNA reads TGTGCCAGCAGCGCCCGGGACATTCCGCAGTATTTT. Translation gives CASSARDIPQYF.

This chain uses TRBV30 with TRBJ1-1; D is unclear. The CDR3 is 13 residues long. Germline CDR1 GTSNPN, CDR2 SVGIG (reference sequence). The germline V and J ends were trimmed by 1 base and 2 bases, with 8 bases remaining between them. The CDR3 spells CAWSEIINTEAFF. The CDR3, as DNA: TGTGCCTGGAGTGAAATTATCAACACTGAAGCTTTCTTT.

This clone was observed a single time. The chain combines TRBV30 with TRBJ1-2; D uncertain. Germline V gene sequence: CDR1 GTSNPN, CDR2 SVGIG (reference sequence). The CDR3 sequence is 13 residues long. Trimming pared 0 bases from V and 8 bases from J, leaving 13 bases between. DNA of the CDR3: TGTGCCTGGAGTGTATCGCGGGCATCGGGCTACACCTTC. Protein: CAWSVSRASGYTF.

The V gene is TRBV24-1, the J gene TRBJ2-4; possibly TRBD1 for D (7 bases). The CDR3 is 14 residues long. V lost 6 bases and J lost 2, with 10 bases in between. Per germline, CDR1 KGHDR and CDR2 SFDVKD. The chain's CDR3 is CATSPGGTKNIQYF. The CDR3, as DNA: TGTGCCACCAGTCCAGGGGGGACCAAAAACATTCAGTACTTC.

This clone came up once. J is TRBJ1-1 and V is TRBV27, with D hard to call. V was cut by 3 bases and J by 2 bases, with 7 bases left in between. The CDR3 is 13 residues long. Germline CDR1 and CDR2: MNHEY and SMNVEV (reference sequence). The chain's CDR3 is CASSLVLNTEAFF. The CDR3 DNA is TGTGCCAGCAGTTTGGTGCTAAACACTGAAGCTTTCTTT.

The J gene is TRBJ2-3, the V gene TRBV27; D ambiguous. V dropped 6 bases and J dropped 2 bases, with 9 bases sitting between them. CDR1 and CDR2 (germline): MNHEY, SMNVEV (reference sequence). This CDR3 has 13 residues. CDR3 protein: CASRLRFTDTQYF. The CDR3 nucleotides read TGTGCCAGCAGACTCCGATTCACAGATACGCAGTATTTT.

V gene TRBV30 combines with J gene TRBJ2-1; 10 bases agree with TRBD2. Looked up from germline, CDR1 is GTSNPN and CDR2 is SVGIG (reference sequence). After removal of 2 bases from V and 3 bases from J, the junction contained 4 bases not matched to a gene. This CDR3 spans 15 amino acids. CDR3 DNA sequence: TGTGCCTGGAGTACCGGGACTAGCGACTACAATGAGCAGTTCTTC. Residues: CAWSTGTSDYNEQFF.

This chain links TRBV6-5 with TRBJ2-5; D gene ambiguous. Trimming stripped 0 bases from V and 3 bases from J, with 11 bases between. Germline V CDR1 and CDR2: MNHEY, SVGAGI. The CDR3 consists of 15 residues. The CDR3 DNA reads as TGTGCCAGCAGTTACTCGAGTGAAATAGAAGAGACCCAGTACTTC. Its protein product is CASSYSSEIEETQYF.

This chain connects TRBV27 to TRBJ2-1; D remains ambiguous. The CDR3 runs to 13 residues. The ends were cut back, 4 bases at V and 0 bases at J, with 4 bases in the middle. CDR1 is MNHEY and CDR2 is SMNVEV in the germline V gene (reference sequence). The DNA of the CDR3 is TGTGCCAGCAGTTCCCGCTCCTACAATGAGCAGTTCTTC. The encoded protein is CASSSRSYNEQFF.

The V and J genes are TRBV29-1 and TRBJ1-2; unclear D gene. With 4 bases removed from V and 6 bases from J, the gap between germline ends came to 12 bases. The CDR3 totals 12 residues. From germline, CDR1 is SQVTM and CDR2 ANQGSEA. CDR3 in DNA: TGCAGCGTTGGCCAGACTCGGGATGGCTACACCTTC. This encodes CSVGQTRDGYTF.

J is TRBJ1-1 and V is TRBV18, with 7 bases aligning to TRBD1. Germline values: CDR1 KGHSH, CDR2 LQKENI. V was pared by 4 bases and J by 0 bases, with 5 bases of the junction left unmatched. The CDR3 consists of 15 residues. Here the CDR3 reads CASSRLTGMNTEAFF. In nucleotides, the CDR3 is TGTGCCAGCTCACGACTGACAGGGATGAACACTGAAGCTTTCTTT.

This rearrangement joins TRBV18 to TRBJ1-1, with a possible D match to TRBD1 (5 bases). The germline gives CDR1 KGHSH, CDR2 LQKENI. CDR3 size: 17 residues. V shed 1 base and J shed 0 bases, with 15 bases lying between them. The CDR3 DNA reads as TGTGCCAGCTCACCACTGCACGGAGACAGCATGAACACTGAAGCTTTCTTT. Its protein product is CASSPLHGDSMNTEAFF.

The rearrangement uses TRBV11-1 and TRBJ1-2, with D unclear. The ends were cut back, 2 bases at V and 8 bases at J, with 9 bases in the middle. The germline CDR1 and CDR2 sequences are SGHAT and FQDESV (reference sequence). This CDR3 region has 12 residues. The CDR3 sequence is CASSLTPGGYTF. The DNA for the CDR3 is TGTGCCAGCAGCTTAACTCCGGGGGGCTACACCTTC.

The chain has TRBV6-2 or TRBV6-3 and TRBJ2-1; 11 bases are a match to TRBD2. CDR1 and CDR2 (germline): MNHEY, SVGEGT. The CDR3 has 15 residues. V lost 5 bases to trimming and J lost 5 bases; unmatched junction nucleotides: 5. The CDR3 reads CASSRGTSGNNEQFF. The CDR3 DNA follows: TGTGCCAGCAGTAGAGGGACTAGCGGTAACAATGAGCAGTTCTTC.

V gene TRBV5-4 combines with J gene TRBJ2-1; D is unresolved. Germline V gene lookup returns CDR1 SGHNT and CDR2 YYREEE (reference sequence). The V end was cut by 4 bases, the J end by 8 bases, with 10 bases between. This CDR3 region has 12 residues. CDR3 protein: CASSPDRDEQFF. The DNA for the CDR3 is TGTGCCAGCAGCCCTGACCGGGATGAGCAGTTCTTC.

This clone was seen a single time. This chain links TRBV5-6 with TRBJ2-7, with 9 bases that match TRBD2. The germline V gene has CDR1 SGHDT and CDR2 YYEEEE. CDR3 length equals 15 residues. V shed 4 bases and J 2 bases; nucleotides not matched to a gene: 7. CDR3 protein: CASSPSGRIPYEQYF. The CDR3 DNA reads as TGTGCCAGCAGCCCGAGCGGGAGGATCCCCTACGAGCAGTACTTC.

The chain uses TRBV5-1 and TRBJ2-4; TRBD1 matches at 7 bases. This CDR3 has 15 amino acids. Losses at the gene ends were 4 bases for V and 3 bases for J; bases not matched to a gene: 7. From germline, CDR1 is SGHRS and CDR2 YFSETQ. The CDR3 DNA reads as TGCGCCAGCAGCACCACCGGGACAGTCAAAAACATTCAGTACTTC. Protein sequence: CASSTTGTVKNIQYF.

Sample share makes this clone large. The genes are TRBV25-1 and TRBJ2-1; TRBD1 matches 7 bases. This CDR3 spans 14 amino acids. After removal of 8 bases from V and 5 bases from J, the junction contained 9 bases not matched to a gene. Germline V gene data show CDR1 as MGHDK and CDR2 as SYGVNS. The CDR3 reads CASQEGAMDNEQFF. DNA of the CDR3: TGTGCCAGCCAAGAGGGGGCTATGGACAATGAGCAGTTCTTC.

A single count supports this clone. The chain carries TRBV6-2 or TRBV6-3 and TRBJ1-2; 8 bases align to TRBD1. This CDR3 has 17 amino acids. The germline CDR1 and CDR2 sequences are MNHEY and SVGEGT. V shed 0 bases and J 4 bases; nucleotides not matched to a gene: 10. CDR3 loop: CASSYSAQETGAYGYTF. In nucleotides, the CDR3 is TGTGCCAGCAGTTACTCCGCCCAAGAGACAGGGGCCTATGGCTACACCTTC.

The table lists this clone with a count of one. This sequence joins TRBV28 and TRBJ1-2, with 10 bases matching TRBD1. In germline, CDR1 is MDHEN, CDR2 SYDVKM. Trimming cost V 3 bases and J 0 bases; bases outside gene matches: 7. CDR3 size: 17 residues. CDR3 bases: TGTGCCAGCAGTTTCCGGGACAGGGGAGATCCTAACTATGGCTACACCTTC. As protein: CASSFRDRGDPNYGYTF.

The chain joins TRBV19 to TRBJ1-5; D is possibly TRBD1 (6 bases). V was shortened by 3 bases and J by 12 bases, with 12 bases between the two germline ends. Germline V CDR1 and CDR2: LNHDA, SQIVND (reference sequence). The CDR3 is 12 amino acids. CDR3: CASSIHTGRQHF. CDR3 DNA sequence: TGTGCCAGTAGTATCCACACAGGGCGCCAGCATTTT.

This clone was seen only a few times. The rearrangement uses TRBV4-1 and TRBJ2-7; TRBD2 is a possible D gene (6 bases). This CDR3 has 15 amino acids. Germline CDR1 reads MGHRA; CDR2 reads YSYEKL. V was pared by 1 base and J by 3 bases, with 13 bases between. The CDR3 loop is CASSQGDSTSYEQYF. CDR3 coding DNA: TGCGCCAGCAGCCAAGGGGACTCGACAAGCTACGAGCAGTACTTC.